Shown below are 15 T cell receptor beta chains from a single sample sequenced in a study of cytomegalovirus exposure and HLA in healthy donors. Vbeta (60) and Jbeta (13) primers were used in the PCR. The method was immunoSEQ multiplex PCR; TCRdb's version includes in-frame clones alone and lacks a portion of them. The table shows 150,000 or so clones, with approximately 84% occurring only once. Sequencing input: PBMCs. Receptor source: a woman aged 18-35 years in good health and CMV-seronegative.

The rearrangement joins TRBV6-5 to TRBJ2-3, with TRBD1 as a possible D gene (6 bases). The V gene lost 0 bases and the J gene lost 9 bases, with 19 bases spanning the gap. Germline V gives CDR1 MNHEY, CDR2 SVGAGI. The CDR3 has 16 residues. The CDR3 loop is CASSYSQSLGGATQYF. The CDR3 DNA reads as TGTGCCAGCAGTTACTCTCAGTCCCTTGGGGGCGCGACGCAGTATTTT.

V usage is TRBV6-5 and J usage is TRBJ2-3, with 7 bases aligning to TRBD2. This CDR3 comprises 13 residues. The germline V gene encodes CDR1 MNHEY and CDR2 SVGAGI. V trimming: 5 bases; J trimming: 11 bases; junction bases outside the gene matches: 10. CDR3 region: CASSPRGGSGQYF. DNA of the CDR3: TGTGCCAGCAGTCCTAGGGGAGGGAGTGGGCAGTATTTT.

This clone was seen more than once but under ten times. Mismatch with germline at one junction end may stem from a read error. The rearrangement joins TRBV15 to TRBJ2-1; 9 bases are a match to TRBD2. Germline V gene data show CDR1 as LNHNV and CDR2 as YYDKDF (reference sequence). The length of the CDR3 is 16 residues. The chain's CDR3 is CATSRESGGTYSEQFF. Here the CDR3 DNA reads TGTGCCACCAGCAGAGAAAGCGGGGGGACCTACAGTGAGCAGTTCTTC.

This clone was counted only a few times. The gene calls are TRBV7-6 and TRBJ2-3, with D unclear. The V gene's germline CDR1 is SGHVS and CDR2 FNYEAQ. Between the trimmed V and J ends, which lost 1 base and 5 bases, there was a span of 7 bases. The CDR3 has 13 amino acids. CDR3 loop: CASSLDPQDTQYF. The CDR3 nucleotides are TGTGCCAGCAGCTTAGATCCCCAAGATACGCAGTATTTT.

This rearrangement joins TRBV11-3 to TRBJ1-5; TRBD1 matches at 9 bases. Trimming took 2 bases from V and 7 from J; bases not matched to a gene: 15. The CDR3 sequence is 18 residues long. CDR1 is SGHNT and CDR2 is YENEEA in the germline V gene. The CDR3 here is CASSLPRPGTGIGQPQHF. DNA for the CDR3: TGTGCCAGCAGCTTACCGCGTCCCGGGACAGGGATCGGGCAGCCCCAGCATTTT.

This chain connects TRBV10-1 to TRBJ2-1; 8 positions match TRBD1. The CDR3 spans 15 residues. Germline V gene sequence: CDR1 WNHNN, CDR2 SYGVQD (reference sequence). V shed 5 bases and J 9 bases; nucleotides not matched to a gene: 12. The chain's CDR3 is CASSSRDRTGGEQFF. Written as DNA, the CDR3 is TGCGCCAGCAGTAGCCGGGACCGAACAGGGGGTGAGCAGTTCTTC.

This rearrangement joins TRBV9 to TRBJ2-2, with D possibly TRBD1 on 5 matching bases. Trimming cost V 3 bases and J 2 bases, with 11 bases left between them. Germline CDR1 reads SGDLS; CDR2 reads YYNGEE. CDR3 length: 15 amino acids. The CDR3 here is CASSAGRTNTGELFF. The CDR3 region has the DNA TGTGCCAGCAGCGCAGGACGGACAAACACCGGGGAGCTGTTTTTT.

The chain is built from TRBV4-3 and TRBJ1-1; TRBD1 agrees at 7 bases. The CDR3 extends over 13 amino acids. Unmatched junction bases numbered 6, after V lost 0 bases and J lost 11 bases. Germline lookup yields CDR1 LGHNA and CDR2 YSLEER. The CDR3 sequence is CASSQDYQGEAFF. The CDR3 DNA is TGCGCCAGCAGCCAAGATTACCAGGGGGAGGCTTTCTTT.

V usage is TRBV27 and J usage is TRBJ1-2; no firm D call. The V gene lost 0 bases and the J gene lost 1 base, with 18 bases spanning the gap. The CDR3 has 18 amino acids. The germline V gene encodes CDR1 MNHEY and CDR2 SMNVEV (reference sequence). CDR3: CASSLSWARRAVNYGYTF. In DNA form, the CDR3 reads TGTGCCAGCAGTTTATCGTGGGCCAGGCGGGCCGTTAACTATGGCTACACCTTC.

The chain couples TRBV9 to TRBJ1-2; 10 positions match TRBD1. Losses at the gene ends were 7 bases for V and 2 bases for J; bases not matched to a gene: 8. Germline V gives CDR1 SGDLS, CDR2 YYNGEE. This CDR3 has 15 residues. CDR3 DNA sequence: TGTGCCAGCTCTTGGACAGGGGGGACAAACTATGGCTACACCTTC. Protein sequence: CASSWTGGTNYGYTF.

The V call is TRBV9, the J call TRBJ1-2, with D maybe TRBD1 (6 bases). CDR1 is SGDLS and CDR2 is YYNGEE in the germline V gene. Trimming pared 0 bases from V and 0 bases from J, leaving 6 bases between. The CDR3 has 14 residues. The CDR3 protein is CASSVGDTNYGYTF. CDR3 coding DNA: TGTGCCAGCAGCGTAGGGGACACTAACTATGGCTACACCTTC.

V and J are TRBV30 and TRBJ1-4, with D uncertain. The CDR3 is made up of 13 amino acids. The germline V and J ends were trimmed by 8 bases and 4 bases, with 14 bases remaining between them. Germline assignment: CDR1 GTSNPN and CDR2 SVGIG (reference sequence). The chain's CDR3 is CALAGGLNEKLFF. CDR3 coding DNA: TGTGCCCTAGCAGGAGGTCTTAATGAAAAACTGTTTTTT.

This rearrangement joins TRBV19 to TRBJ1-5, with a possible D match to TRBD1 (5 bases). Germline CDR1 reads LNHDA; CDR2 reads SQIVND (reference sequence). This CDR3 has 16 amino acids. Trimming removed 3 bases at V and 0 bases at J, with 12 bases between. In DNA form, the CDR3 reads TGTGCCAGTAGTATTTGGGGACTGAATAGCAATCAGCCCCAGCATTTT. This encodes CASSIWGLNSNQPQHF.

The chain carries TRBV7-2 and TRBJ2-5, with D possibly TRBD1 on 5 matching bases. The germline V and J ends were trimmed by 0 bases and 5 bases, with 10 bases remaining between them. The CDR3 is 14 amino acids. The V gene's germline CDR1 is SGHTA and CDR2 FQGNSA. Written as DNA, the CDR3 is TGTGCCAGCAGCTTAGCTAGGGGAAGGGAGACCCAGTACTTC. Protein product: CASSLARGRETQYF.

The rearrangement links TRBV13 to TRBJ2-7; D not certain. V lost 1 base, J lost 6 bases, and 10 bases lay in between. CDR3 length: 13 amino acids. Germline-derived CDR1 and CDR2 are PRHDT and FYEKMQ (reference sequence). The CDR3 reads CASSLASRGEQYF. CDR3 in DNA: TGTGCCAGCAGCTTAGCCTCAAGAGGCGAGCAGTACTTC.